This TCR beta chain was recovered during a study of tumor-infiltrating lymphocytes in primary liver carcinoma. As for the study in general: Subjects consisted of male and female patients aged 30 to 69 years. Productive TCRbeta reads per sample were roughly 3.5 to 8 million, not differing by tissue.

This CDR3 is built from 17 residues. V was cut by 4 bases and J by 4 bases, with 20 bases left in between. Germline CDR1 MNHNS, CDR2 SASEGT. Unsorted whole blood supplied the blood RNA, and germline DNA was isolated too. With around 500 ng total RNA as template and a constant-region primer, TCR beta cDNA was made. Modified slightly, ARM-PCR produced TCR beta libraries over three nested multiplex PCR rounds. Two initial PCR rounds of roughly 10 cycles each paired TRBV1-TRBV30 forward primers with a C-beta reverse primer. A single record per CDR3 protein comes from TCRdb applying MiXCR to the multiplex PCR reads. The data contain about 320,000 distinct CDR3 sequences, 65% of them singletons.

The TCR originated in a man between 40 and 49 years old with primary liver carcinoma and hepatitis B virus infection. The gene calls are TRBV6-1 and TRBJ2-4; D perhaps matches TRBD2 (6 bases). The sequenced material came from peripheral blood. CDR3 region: CASSGGVRAKAKNIQYF. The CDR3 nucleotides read TGTGCCAGCAGTGGGGGGGTACGGGCGAAGGCGAAAAACATTCAGTACTTC.